This TCR beta chain is drawn from a study of T cells in Graves' hyperthyroidism and ophthalmopathy. Regarding the study as a whole: Most thyroid clonotypes expanded above 0.001 were also detected in blood.

This clonotype was observed many times. What it binds is not known. TCR beta CDR3 region amplification was performed from RNA transcripts. The study used the HTBI primer set for a first-round RT-PCR of the TCR CDR3. Via MiXCR, TCRdb re-called the multiplex PCR reads, giving one row per CDR3 protein. The table records 550,000 to 600,000 distinct CDR3 sequences, over 12% of them present only once. The CDR3 loop spans 15 amino acids. Germline CDR1 and CDR2: SEHNR and FQNEAQ (reference sequence). V shed 5 bases, J shed 2 bases, and the junction held 8 bases outside the gene matches. The sample was blood. The chain carries TRBV7-9 and TRBJ2-7; TRBD1 matches at 8 bases. The source is a woman under 30 with Graves' ophthalmopathy. CDR3 in DNA: TGTGCCAGCAGCCCTCCCGGGACAGGCACCTACGAGCAGTACTTC. Its protein product is CASSPPGTGTYEQYF.